The present entry profiles one T cell receptor beta chain with its context. These data are taken from a study of control samples from healthy donors and cancer patients. Sequencing used immunoSEQ multiplex PCR; TCRdb keeps in-frame clones, though not all of them. The table includes some 78,000 clones, about 89% detected once. The TCR sequence derives from a woman aged 60 to 75 in good health. The sequenced sample consisted of blood.

The CDR3 sequence is CASSPIGQVQETQYF. Here the CDR3 DNA reads TGTGCCAGCAGTCCCATCGGACAGGTCCAAGAGACCCAGTACTTC. The chain couples TRBV3-1 (or the pseudogene TRBV3-2) to TRBJ2-5, with 7 bases that match TRBD1. The length of the CDR3 is 15 residues. With V trimmed by 6 bases and J by 1 base, 8 bases remained unmatched. Germline V gives CDR1 LGHDT, CDR2 YNNKEL (reference sequence).